The 21 T cell receptor beta chains presented below share a single source sample, sequenced in a study of PD-1 blockade in mismatch repair-deficient tumors. TCRdb's table, derived via immunoSEQ multiplex PCR, lists solely in-frame clones and lacks some. Found here are roughly 130,000 clones, 88% of them singletons; the top ten hold approximately 12%. The sample was peripheral blood, taken just over 70 weeks after starting pembrolizumab. These TCRs come from an adult with mismatch repair-deficient cancer.

J is TRBJ2-3 and V is TRBV28; 13 nucleotides align to TRBD2. The CDR3 contains 20 residues. Germline CDR1 is MDHEN and CDR2 is SYDVKM. Trimming took 4 bases from V and 6 from J; bases not matched to a gene: 19. The CDR3 DNA reads TGTGCCAGCAGTTCAATAGGGCGTCCGGGACTAGCGGGATTAACCGATACGCAGTATTTT. Translating gives CASSSIGRPGLAGLTDTQYF.

The J gene is TRBJ2-5, the V gene TRBV19; 8 nucleotides align to TRBD1. Germline V gene sequence: CDR1 LNHDA, CDR2 SQIVND (reference sequence). This CDR3 region has 15 residues. V lost 6 bases, J lost 4 bases, and 10 bases stayed unmatched. CDR3 sequence (DNA): TGTGCCAGTAGAGACAAGACAGGGGAAGGAGAGACCCAGTACTTC. Its translation: CASRDKTGEGETQYF.

In this sample, this clone is medium-sized. The chain couples TRBV27 to TRBJ2-2, with a possible D match to TRBD2 (5 bases). The CDR3 extends over 13 amino acids. V lost 3 bases to trimming and J lost 6 bases, with 8 bases between them. Per germline, CDR1 MNHEY and CDR2 SMNVEV (reference sequence). The CDR3 spells CASSFTRAGELFF. The CDR3 coding sequence is TGTGCCAGCAGTTTCACTAGAGCCGGGGAGCTGTTTTTT.

This clone was seen a single time. Written as DNA, the CDR3 is TGTGCCAGTGCCGACCCCGCGCAGGGGCCCAATCAGCCCCAGCATTTT. Translated, it gives CASADPAQGPNQPQHF. The genes are TRBV19 and TRBJ1-5, with D possibly matching TRBD1 (6 bases). The CDR3 contains 16 residues. V was shortened by 8 bases and J by 3 bases, with 20 bases between the two germline ends. Germline assignment: CDR1 LNHDA and CDR2 SQIVND (reference sequence).

This clone was seen a single time. The chain couples TRBV11-2 to TRBJ2-7, with D hard to call. CDR1 is SGHAT and CDR2 is FQNNGV in the germline V gene. The CDR3 length is 12 residues. V lost 1 base and J lost 5, with 6 bases in between. The CDR3 DNA follows: TGTGCCAGCAGCTTAGGGGCCCACGAGCAGTACTTC. It yields the protein CASSLGAHEQYF.

The chain employs TRBV10-3 and TRBJ2-3, with 12 bases fitting TRBD1. V lost 6 bases to trimming and J lost 0 bases; unmatched junction nucleotides: 7. Germline V gives CDR1 ENHRY, CDR2 SYGVKD. This CDR3 has 17 amino acids. The CDR3: CAIRGGQGAGSTDTQYF. Here the CDR3 DNA reads TGTGCCATCAGAGGGGGACAGGGGGCGGGGAGCACAGATACGCAGTATTTT.

The chain employs TRBV27 and TRBJ2-3; D remains ambiguous. V shed 0 bases and J shed 2 bases, with 18 bases lying between them. CDR3 size: 18 residues. Germline V CDR1 and CDR2: MNHEY, SMNVEV (reference sequence). The CDR3 loop reads CASSLSLMINKNTDTQYF. The DNA for the CDR3 is TGTGCCAGCAGTTTATCGTTAATGATCAACAAGAACACAGATACGCAGTATTTT.

The chain employs TRBV7-9 and TRBJ2-2; D is possibly TRBD1 (8 bases). The CDR3 runs 19 residues. Per germline, CDR1 SEHNR and CDR2 FQNEAQ (reference sequence). V lost 5 bases and J 0 bases, leaving 22 bases between the germline ends. In DNA form, the CDR3 reads TGTGCCAGCAGCCAAGCCCCTCGGACAGGGAGGGCGAACACCGGGGAGCTGTTTTTT. Translation gives CASSQAPRTGRANTGELFF.

The J gene is TRBJ2-7, the V gene TRBV27; D perhaps matches TRBD2 (5 bases). CDR1 is MNHEY, CDR2 SMNVEV, per germline (reference sequence). V lost 6 bases to trimming and J lost 7 bases, with 16 bases between them. The CDR3 spans 13 residues. The CDR3 DNA follows: TGTGCCAGCAGACCCGAGGGTTTTTGGGAGCAGTACTTC. Residues: CASRPEGFWEQYF.

V is TRBV10-3 and J is TRBJ2-7; D remains unclear. This CDR3 has 11 residues. The germline CDR1 and CDR2 sequences are ENHRY and SYGVKD. V dropped 10 bases and J dropped 4 bases, with 11 bases sitting between them. The CDR3 DNA reads TGTGCCACCCGGCAGGAATACGAGCAGTACTTC. This codes for CATRQEYEQYF.

The chain couples TRBV4-3 to TRBJ2-7; 8 bases agree with TRBD1. J lost 7 bases, V lost 1 base, and 24 bases had no gene match. This CDR3 comprises 20 residues. The germline V gene has CDR1 LGHNA and CDR2 YSLEER. DNA of the CDR3: TGCGCCAGCAGCCAAGTTGGTAGTAGTGTAGGACAGGGTGGACGTGGAGAGCAGTACTTC. Its translation: CASSQVGSSVGQGGRGEQYF.

The CDR3 coding sequence is TGTGCCAGCAGCTTAGGGACAGGAGCCTATGGCTACACCTTC. Encoded protein: CASSLGTGAYGYTF. The chain employs TRBV7-2 and TRBJ1-2, with 7 nucleotides matching TRBD1. CDR1 SGHTA and CDR2 FQGNSA come from the germline V gene. V lost 1 base and J lost 4; bases outside the gene matches: 3. There are 14 residues in the CDR3.

Here the CDR3 DNA reads TGTGCCAGCACCGAAGCGGGACTAGCGGGGTACGAGCAGTACTTC. It translates to CASTEAGLAGYEQYF. The chain uses TRBV13 and TRBJ2-7; 13 bases agree with TRBD2. Germline CDR1 and CDR2: PRHDT and FYEKMQ (reference sequence). J lost 4 bases, V lost 7 bases, and 7 bases had no gene match. There are 15 residues in the CDR3.

The chain joins TRBV5-4 to TRBJ1-5; possibly TRBD1 for D (6 bases). V lost 9 bases, J lost 6 bases, and 13 bases lay in between. The CDR3 contains 12 residues. Germline CDR1 reads SGHNT; CDR2 reads YYREEE (reference sequence). This CDR3 is CATSVGGQPQHF. The CDR3 region has the DNA TGTGCCACGAGTGTAGGGGGTCAGCCCCAGCATTTT.

This clone showed up just once. This chain connects TRBV19 to TRBJ2-1; 8 positions match TRBD2. Germline CDR1 LNHDA, CDR2 SQIVND (reference sequence). The CDR3 runs 15 residues. Trimming at V came to 4 bases and at J to 2 bases, leaving 4 bases not matched to a gene. This CDR3 reads CASSNSGSAYNEQFF. The CDR3 bases are TGTGCCAGTAGTAACAGCGGGAGTGCCTACAATGAGCAGTTCTTC. Based on the CDR3 plus reference TRBV19 and TRBJ2-1, the full variable domain is DGGITQSPKYLFRKEGQNVTLSCEQNLNHDAMYWYRQDPGQGLRLIYYSQIVNDFQKGDIAEGYSVSREKKESFPLTVTSAQKNPTAFYLCASSNSGSAYNEQFFGPGTRLTVL.

This chain uses TRBV30 with TRBJ2-3; the D gene is possibly TRBD1 (5 bases). The CDR3 is 15 amino acids. Trimming took 0 bases from V and 6 from J, leaving 16 bases between them. CDR1 and CDR2 from the germline V gene are GTSNPN and SVGIG (reference sequence). The CDR3 nucleotides read TGTGCCTGGAGTGTACCACGGACATTGGCCGATACGCAGTATTTT. It encodes CAWSVPRTLADTQYF.

The chain uses TRBV30 and TRBJ2-7; 9 nucleotides match TRBD1. Germline loops: CDR1 GTSNPN, CDR2 SVGIG (reference sequence). V gave up 3 bases and J gave up 0 bases; unmatched junction bases: 6. The CDR3 is 15 residues long. Written as DNA, the CDR3 is TGTGCCTGGAGGGGACAGGGTCTGGGCTCCTACGAGCAGTACTTC. It yields the protein CAWRGQGLGSYEQYF.

The chain links TRBV5-6 to TRBJ2-1; the D is unclear. The V and J ends lost 0 bases and 8 bases respectively, with 15 bases between them. CDR3 length: 15 residues. Per the germline V gene, CDR1 is SGHDT and CDR2 is YYEEEE. The CDR3 sequence: CASSLAPAPTYEQFF. CDR3 sequence (DNA): TGTGCCAGCAGCTTGGCTCCAGCCCCAACCTATGAGCAGTTCTTC.

This rearrangement joins TRBV6-6 to TRBJ2-2; D remains ambiguous. The ends were cut back, 2 bases at V and 4 bases at J, with 11 bases in the middle. This CDR3 is 15 amino acids long. Per the germline V gene, CDR1 is MNHNY and CDR2 is SVGAGI (reference sequence). CDR3 DNA sequence: TGTGCCAGCAGTTACAACGACCCAGCCACCGGGGAGCTGTTTTTT. Translated, it gives CASSYNDPATGELFF.

The chain combines TRBV7-2 with TRBJ2-2; no firm D call. Germline CDR1 SGHTA, CDR2 FQGNSA. Between the trimmed V and J ends, which lost 1 base and 7 bases, there was a span of 7 bases. The CDR3 is made up of 13 amino acids. This CDR3 reads CASSLDVGGELFF. The DNA for the CDR3 is TGTGCCAGCAGCTTAGATGTGGGCGGGGAGCTGTTTTTT.

This chain links TRBV19 with TRBJ2-7; D is tentatively TRBD1 or TRBD2 (5 bases each). CDR3 length equals 14 residues. V lost 3 bases and J lost 2, with 11 bases in between. Germline assignment: CDR1 LNHDA and CDR2 SQIVND (reference sequence). CDR3 nucleotide sequence: TGTGCCAGTAGTATTGGGGACGGCCCCTACGAGCAGTACTTC. This encodes CASSIGDGPYEQYF.